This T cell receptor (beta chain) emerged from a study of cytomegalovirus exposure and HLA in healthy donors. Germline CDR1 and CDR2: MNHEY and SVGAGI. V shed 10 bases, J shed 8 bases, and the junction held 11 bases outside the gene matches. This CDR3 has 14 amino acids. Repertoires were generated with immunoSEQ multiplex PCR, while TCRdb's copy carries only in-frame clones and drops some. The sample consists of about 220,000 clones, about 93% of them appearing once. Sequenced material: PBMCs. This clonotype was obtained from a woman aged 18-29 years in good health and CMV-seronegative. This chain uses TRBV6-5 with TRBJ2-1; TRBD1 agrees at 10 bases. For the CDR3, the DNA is TGTGCCACCACGTCGGACAGGGGGTCGTATGAGCAGTTCTTC. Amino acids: CATTSDRGSYEQFF.